This T cell receptor beta chain was identified during a study of immune evolution from preneoplasia to lung adenocarcinoma. Some clones are missing from TCRdb's copy, which holds only in-frame ones; the method was immunoSEQ multiplex PCR. The repertoire holds several thousand clones, with around 80% as singletons. There are 15 residues in the CDR3. The V and J ends lost 7 bases and 4 bases, in that order; junction bases with no gene match: 8. Germline V lookup: CDR1 MDHEN, CDR2 SYDVKM. This chain uses TRBV28 with TRBJ2-3; 10 bases match TRBD2. Sequenced: FFPE adjacent normal lung tissue. The source is a person aged 70 to 85 with lung adenocarcinoma. CDR3 loop: CASTTSGEGADTQYF. The CDR3 bases are TGTGCCAGCACCACTAGCGGGGAGGGGGCAGATACGCAGTATTTT.